A selection of T cell receptor beta chains follows, all from one sample in a study of patients and donors after allogeneic stem cell transplantation. TCRdb processed the RT-PCR reads anew with MiXCR; each CDR3 protein has one entry. The table lists fewer than 500,000 distinct CDR3 sequences, around 15% of them singletons. Input material: blood, either unsorted or a sorted T cell fraction (not recorded which). These receptors originate from a human donor who was either an allogeneic HSCT recipient or a stem cell or donor lymphocyte infusion donor (not recorded which). It is not recorded whose cells these are; they may come from a transplant donor. CDR3s include the opening cysteine and the closing phenylalanine or tryptophan. D genes are given only for firm matches. Clone size is shown for a subset of rows, as once, few, many or a class of expanded clone.

V	size	J	D	DNA	CDR3
TRBV4-2	-	TRBJ2-1	TRBD2	TGTGACAGCAGCCAAATAGCGGGGGGTTCCTACAATGAGCAGTTCTTC	CDSSQIAGGSYNEQFF
TRBV6-2/TRBV6-3	-	TRBJ2-3	TRBD1	TGTGCCAGCAGTTACATAAGGACAGGGTCCGATACGCAGTATTTT	CASSYIRTGSDTQYF
TRBV27	-	TRBJ2-7	-	TGTGCCAGCAGTTGGACGGGGGAAACCTACGAGCAGTACTTC	CASSWTGETYEQYF
TRBV29-1	-	TRBJ1-3	TRBD1	TGCAGCGTTGAAGATAGAAAGACAGGGTATGGAAACACCATATATTTT	CSVEDRKTGYGNTIYF
TRBV6-2/TRBV6-3	-	TRBJ2-3	TRBD2	TGTGCCAGCAGCACTTTTCCGGGACTAGCGGGCCGGAGAACGCAGTATTTT	CASSTFPGLAGRRTQYF
TRBV27	many	TRBJ1-5	-	TGTGCCAGCAGTCCTATGGGGGTGCGGAGGGGCAATCAGCCCCAGCATTTT	CASSPMGVRRGNQPQHF
TRBV12-3/TRBV12-4	few	TRBJ1-1	-	TGTGCCAGCAGTTTGAGGTTCACTGAAGCTTTCTTT	CASSLRFTEAFF
TRBV15	few	TRBJ2-7	-	TGTGCCACCAGCAGAGGGTCAGAGCCCTCCTACGAGCAGTACTTC	CATSRGSEPSYEQYF
TRBV6-5	-	TRBJ1-1	-	TGTGCCAGCAGTTCGGCCGCCAGGTATGGTGAAGCTTTCTTT	CASSSAARYGEAFF
TRBV7-3	few	TRBJ2-2	TRBD1	TGTGCCAGCAGCGGACGGACAGGGCGCAACACCGGGGAGCTGTTTTTT	CASSGRTGRNTGELFF
TRBV20-1	few	TRBJ2-7	TRBD2	TGCAGTGCTTTTTCCCCCCGGTCAGCGGGATTTAACGAGCAGTACTTC	CSAFSPRSAGFNEQYF
TRBV5-1	-	TRBJ2-3	-	TGCGCCAGCAGCTTGGCCGATGGAGGCGGGAGCACAGATACGCAGTATTTT	CASSLADGGGSTDTQYF